The source of this T cell receptor beta chain is a study of blood T cells in healthy people across ages. The CDR3 contains 16 residues. Germline loops: CDR1 PRHDT, CDR2 FYEKMQ (reference sequence). V lost 5 bases and J lost 8, with 24 bases in between. This clonotype was recorded only once. Using a J-beta primer mix together with a sample-barcoded 5' primer, a second PCR was run for roughly 7 to 12 cycles. TCRdb reprocessed the 5' RACE reads via MiXCR and lists one record per CDR3 protein. The table shows 1.5 million to 2 million distinct CDR3 sequences, with about 39% occurring only once. The clonotype comes from a human donor in good health. V gene TRBV13 combines with J gene TRBJ1-2; no reliable D call. Sequencing was performed on blood. CDR3 coding DNA: TGTGCCAGCAGCCTACGAGACCGACCGGAACGCGGGGGCTACACCTTC. Translation: CASSLRDRPERGGYTF.